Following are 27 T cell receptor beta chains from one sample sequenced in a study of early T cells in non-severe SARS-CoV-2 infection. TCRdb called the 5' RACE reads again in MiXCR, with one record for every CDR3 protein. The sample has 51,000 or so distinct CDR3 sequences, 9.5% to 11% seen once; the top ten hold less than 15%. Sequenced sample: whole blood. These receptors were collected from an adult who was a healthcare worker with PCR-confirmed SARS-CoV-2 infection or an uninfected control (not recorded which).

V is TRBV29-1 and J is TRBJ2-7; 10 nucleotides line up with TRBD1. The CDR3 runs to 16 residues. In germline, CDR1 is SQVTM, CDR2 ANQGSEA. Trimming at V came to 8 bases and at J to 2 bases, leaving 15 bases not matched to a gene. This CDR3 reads CSNRDRGYPTTYEQYF. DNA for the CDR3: TGCAGCAACCGGGACAGGGGATACCCTACAACCTACGAGCAGTACTTC.

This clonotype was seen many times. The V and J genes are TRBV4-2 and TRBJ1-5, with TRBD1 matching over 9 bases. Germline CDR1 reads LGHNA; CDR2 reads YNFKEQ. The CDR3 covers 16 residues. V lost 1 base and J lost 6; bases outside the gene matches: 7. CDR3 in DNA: TGTGCCAGCAGCCAAGGAGCCGGGACAGGGAGTCAGCCCCAGCATTTT. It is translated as CASSQGAGTGSQPQHF.

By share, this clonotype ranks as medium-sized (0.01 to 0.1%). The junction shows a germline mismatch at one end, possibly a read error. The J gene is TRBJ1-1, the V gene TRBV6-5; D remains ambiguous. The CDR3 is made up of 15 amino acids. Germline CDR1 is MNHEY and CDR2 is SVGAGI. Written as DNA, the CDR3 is TGTGCCAGCAGTTACTCGATCAGCCGAGACAATGAAGATTTCTTT. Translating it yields CASSYSISRDNEDFF.

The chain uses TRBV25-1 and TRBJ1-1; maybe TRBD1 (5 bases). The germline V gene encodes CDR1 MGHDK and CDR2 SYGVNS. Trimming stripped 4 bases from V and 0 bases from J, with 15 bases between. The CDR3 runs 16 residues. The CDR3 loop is CASSGRKQVVNTEAFF. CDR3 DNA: TGTGCCAGCAGTGGTCGCAAACAGGTAGTGAACACTGAAGCTTTCTTT.

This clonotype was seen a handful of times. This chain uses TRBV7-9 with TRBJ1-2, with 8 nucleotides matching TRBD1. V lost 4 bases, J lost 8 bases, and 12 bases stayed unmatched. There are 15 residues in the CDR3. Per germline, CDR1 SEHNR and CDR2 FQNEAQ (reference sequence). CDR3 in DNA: TGTGCCAGCAGCTCGGACAGGGCTCGTTCAAGGGGCTACACCTTC. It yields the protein CASSSDRARSRGYTF.

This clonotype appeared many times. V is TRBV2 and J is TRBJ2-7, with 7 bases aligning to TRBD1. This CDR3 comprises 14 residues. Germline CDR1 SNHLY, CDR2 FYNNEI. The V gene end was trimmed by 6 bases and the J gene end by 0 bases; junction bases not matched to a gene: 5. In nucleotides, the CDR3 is TGTGCCAGCAGGAGGACAGGCTCCTCCTACGAGCAGTACTTC. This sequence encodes CASRRTGSSYEQYF.

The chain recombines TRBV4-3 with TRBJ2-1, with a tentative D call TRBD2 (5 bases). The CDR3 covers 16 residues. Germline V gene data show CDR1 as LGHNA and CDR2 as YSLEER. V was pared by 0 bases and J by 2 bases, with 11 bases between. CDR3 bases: TGCGCCAGCAGCCAAGATAGGACGGGGACCTACAATGAGCAGTTCTTC. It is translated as CASSQDRTGTYNEQFF.

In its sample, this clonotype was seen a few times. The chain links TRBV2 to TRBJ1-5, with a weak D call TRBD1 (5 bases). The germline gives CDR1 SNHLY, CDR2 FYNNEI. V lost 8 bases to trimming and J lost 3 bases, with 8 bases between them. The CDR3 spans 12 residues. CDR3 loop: CASGAHNQPQHF. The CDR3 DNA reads TGTGCCAGCGGGGCCCACAATCAGCCCCAGCATTTT.

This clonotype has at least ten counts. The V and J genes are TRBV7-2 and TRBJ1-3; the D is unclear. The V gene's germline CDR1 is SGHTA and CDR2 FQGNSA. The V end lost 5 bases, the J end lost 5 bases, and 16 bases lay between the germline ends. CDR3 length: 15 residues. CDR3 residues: CASSLGGNFRNTIYF. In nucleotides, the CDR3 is TGTGCCAGCAGCCTGGGTGGCAATTTTCGAAACACCATATATTTT.

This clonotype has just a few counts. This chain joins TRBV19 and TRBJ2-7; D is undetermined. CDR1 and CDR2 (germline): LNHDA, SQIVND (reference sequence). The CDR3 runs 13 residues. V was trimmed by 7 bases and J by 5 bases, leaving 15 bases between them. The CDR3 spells CASNRRGRDEQYF. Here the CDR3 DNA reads TGTGCCAGTAACCGAAGAGGTCGGGACGAGCAGTACTTC.

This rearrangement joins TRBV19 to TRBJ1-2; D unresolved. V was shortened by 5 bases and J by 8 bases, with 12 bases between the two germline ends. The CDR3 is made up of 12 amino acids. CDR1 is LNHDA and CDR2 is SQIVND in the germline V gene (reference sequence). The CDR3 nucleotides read TGTGCCAGTAGTCCAGCTCCTAGCGGCTACACCTTC. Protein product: CASSPAPSGYTF.

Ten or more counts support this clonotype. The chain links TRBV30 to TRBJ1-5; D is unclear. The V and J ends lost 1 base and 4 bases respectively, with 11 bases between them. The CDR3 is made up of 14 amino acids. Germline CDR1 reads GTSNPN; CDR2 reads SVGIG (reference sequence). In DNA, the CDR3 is TGTGCCTGGAGTGCAGGACTGTTAAATCAGCCCCAGCATTTT. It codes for CAWSAGLLNQPQHF.

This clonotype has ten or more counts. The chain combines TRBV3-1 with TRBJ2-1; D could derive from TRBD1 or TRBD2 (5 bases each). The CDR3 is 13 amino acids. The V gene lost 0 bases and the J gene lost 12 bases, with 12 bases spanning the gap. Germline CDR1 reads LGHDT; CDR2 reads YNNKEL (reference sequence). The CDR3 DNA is TGTGCCAGCAGCCAAGATCCCAGGGACGGGCAGTTCTTC. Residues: CASSQDPRDGQFF.

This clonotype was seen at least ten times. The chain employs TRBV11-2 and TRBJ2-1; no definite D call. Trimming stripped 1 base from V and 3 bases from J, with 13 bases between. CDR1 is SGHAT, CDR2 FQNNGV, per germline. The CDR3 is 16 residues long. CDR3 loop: CASSLGSMEYYNEQFF. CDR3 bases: TGTGCCAGCAGCTTAGGTTCGATGGAGTACTACAATGAGCAGTTCTTC.

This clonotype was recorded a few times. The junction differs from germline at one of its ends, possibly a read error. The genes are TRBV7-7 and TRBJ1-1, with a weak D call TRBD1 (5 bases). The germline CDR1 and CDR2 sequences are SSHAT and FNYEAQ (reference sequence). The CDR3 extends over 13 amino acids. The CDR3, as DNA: TGTGCTAGCAGCCCGACGGTCGGGGCCACTGCTTTCTTT. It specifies CASSPTVGATAFF.

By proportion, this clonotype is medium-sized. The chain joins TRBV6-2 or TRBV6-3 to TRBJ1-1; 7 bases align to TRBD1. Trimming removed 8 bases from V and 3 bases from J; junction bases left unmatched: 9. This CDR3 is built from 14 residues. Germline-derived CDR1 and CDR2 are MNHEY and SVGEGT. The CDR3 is CASHFDREDTEAFF. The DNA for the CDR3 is TGTGCCAGCCACTTTGACAGGGAAGACACTGAAGCTTTCTTT.

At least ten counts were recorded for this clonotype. This CDR3 reads CASSWPMDRGLKETQYF. The CDR3 DNA sequence: TGCGCCAGCAGCTGGCCAATGGACAGGGGTCTTAAAGAGACCCAGTACTTC. This chain joins TRBV5-1 and TRBJ2-5; 9 positions match TRBD1. The CDR3 totals 17 residues. Germline V gene lookup returns CDR1 SGHRS and CDR2 YFSETQ. J was trimmed by 3 bases and V by 3 bases; bases with no gene match: 12.

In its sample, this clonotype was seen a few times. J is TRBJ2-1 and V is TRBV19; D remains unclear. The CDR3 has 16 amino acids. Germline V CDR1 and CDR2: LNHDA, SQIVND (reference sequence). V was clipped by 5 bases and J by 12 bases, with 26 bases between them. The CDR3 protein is CASSPWLDLPIIGQFF. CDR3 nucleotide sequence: TGTGCCAGTAGTCCCTGGCTTGACCTTCCAATTATCGGGCAGTTCTTC.

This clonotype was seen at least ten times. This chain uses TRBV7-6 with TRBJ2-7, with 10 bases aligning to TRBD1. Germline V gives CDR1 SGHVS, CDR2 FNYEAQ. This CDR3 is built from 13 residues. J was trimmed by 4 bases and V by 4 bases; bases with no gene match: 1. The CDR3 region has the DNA TGTGCCAGCAGCTGGGGACAGGGGTACGAGCAGTACTTC. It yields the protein CASSWGQGYEQYF.

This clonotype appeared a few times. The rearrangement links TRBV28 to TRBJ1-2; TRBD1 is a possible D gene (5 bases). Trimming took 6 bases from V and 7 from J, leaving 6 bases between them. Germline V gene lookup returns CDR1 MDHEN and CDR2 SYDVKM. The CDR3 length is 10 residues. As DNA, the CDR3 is TGTGCCAGCAGGGGACTTGGCTACACCTTC. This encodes CASRGLGYTF.

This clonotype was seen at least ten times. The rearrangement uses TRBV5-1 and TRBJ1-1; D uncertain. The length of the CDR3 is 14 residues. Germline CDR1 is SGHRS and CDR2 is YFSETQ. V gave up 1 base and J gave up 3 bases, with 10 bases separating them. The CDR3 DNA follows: TGCGCCAGCAGCTTGAATTTAAGGGACACTGAAGCTTTCTTT. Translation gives CASSLNLRDTEAFF.

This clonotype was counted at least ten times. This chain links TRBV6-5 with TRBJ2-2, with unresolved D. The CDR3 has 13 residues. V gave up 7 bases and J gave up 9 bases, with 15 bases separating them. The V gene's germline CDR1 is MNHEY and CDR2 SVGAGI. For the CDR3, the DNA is TGTGCCAGCACCTCTCATGGTGGGAGGGAGCTGTTTTTT. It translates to CASTSHGGRELFF.

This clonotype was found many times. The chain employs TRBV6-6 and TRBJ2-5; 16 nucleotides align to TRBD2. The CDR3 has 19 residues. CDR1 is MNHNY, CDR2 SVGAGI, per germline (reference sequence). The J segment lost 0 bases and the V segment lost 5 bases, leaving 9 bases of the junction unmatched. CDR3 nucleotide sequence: TGTGCCAGCAGTCTGCCGGGACTAGCGGGAGGGCCGTACCAAGAGACCCAGTACTTC. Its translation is CASSLPGLAGGPYQETQYF.

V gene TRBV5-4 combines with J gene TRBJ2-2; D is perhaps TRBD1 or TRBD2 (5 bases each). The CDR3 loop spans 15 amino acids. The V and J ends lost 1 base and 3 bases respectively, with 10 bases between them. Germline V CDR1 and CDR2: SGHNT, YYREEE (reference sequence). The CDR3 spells CASSLILGDTGELFF. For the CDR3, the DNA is TGTGCCAGCAGCTTGATACTGGGGGACACCGGGGAGCTGTTTTTT.

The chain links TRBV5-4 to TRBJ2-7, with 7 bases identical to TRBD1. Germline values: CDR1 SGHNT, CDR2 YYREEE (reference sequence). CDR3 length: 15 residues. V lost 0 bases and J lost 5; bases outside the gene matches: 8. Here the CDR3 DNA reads TGTGCCAGCAGCTTGGAACAGGGGAAATCGGACGAGCAGTACTTC. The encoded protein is CASSLEQGKSDEQYF. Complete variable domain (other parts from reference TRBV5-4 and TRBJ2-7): ETGVTQSPTHLIKTRGQQVTLRCSSQSGHNTVSWYQQALGQGPQFIFQYYREEENGRGNFPPRFSGLQFPNYSSELNVNALELDDSALYLCASSLEQGKSDEQYFGPGTRLTVT.

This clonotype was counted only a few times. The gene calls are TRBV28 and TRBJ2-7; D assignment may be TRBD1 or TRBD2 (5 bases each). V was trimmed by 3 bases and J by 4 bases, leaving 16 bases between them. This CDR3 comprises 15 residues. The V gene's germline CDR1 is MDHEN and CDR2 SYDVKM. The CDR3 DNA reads TGTGCCAGCAGTTTCCCCAGGGACCCCAGGTACGAGCAGTACTTC. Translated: CASSFPRDPRYEQYF.

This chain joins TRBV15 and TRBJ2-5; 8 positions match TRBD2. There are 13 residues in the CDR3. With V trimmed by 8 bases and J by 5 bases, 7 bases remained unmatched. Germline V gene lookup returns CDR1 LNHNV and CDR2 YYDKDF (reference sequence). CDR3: CATFTIAGETQYF. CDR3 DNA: TGTGCCACCTTCACCATAGCGGGGGAGACCCAGTACTTC. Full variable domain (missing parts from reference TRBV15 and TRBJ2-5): DAMVIQNPRYQVTQFGKPVTLSCSQTLNHNVMYWYQQKSSQAPKLLFHYYDKDFNNEADTPDNFQSRRPNTSFCFLDIRSPGLGDTAMYLCATFTIAGETQYFGPGTRLLVL.